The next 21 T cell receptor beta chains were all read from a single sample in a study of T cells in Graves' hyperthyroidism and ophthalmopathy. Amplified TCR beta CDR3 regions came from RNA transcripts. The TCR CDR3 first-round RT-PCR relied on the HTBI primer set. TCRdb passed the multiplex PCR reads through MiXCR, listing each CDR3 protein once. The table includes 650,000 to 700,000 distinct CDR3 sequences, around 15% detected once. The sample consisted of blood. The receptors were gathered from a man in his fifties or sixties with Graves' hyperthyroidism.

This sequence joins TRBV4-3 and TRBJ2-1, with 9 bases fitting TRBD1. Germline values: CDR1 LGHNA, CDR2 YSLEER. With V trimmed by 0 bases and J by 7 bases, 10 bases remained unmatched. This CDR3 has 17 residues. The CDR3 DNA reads TGCGCCAGCAGCCAAGATCTACAGGGGGCATCGAGTAATGAGCAGTTCTTC. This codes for CASSQDLQGASSNEQFF.

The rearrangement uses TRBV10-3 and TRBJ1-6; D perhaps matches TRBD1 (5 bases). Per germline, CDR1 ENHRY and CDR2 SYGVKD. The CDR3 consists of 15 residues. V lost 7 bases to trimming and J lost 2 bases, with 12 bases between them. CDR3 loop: CAITRGTPYNSPLHF. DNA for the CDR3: TGTGCCATCACAAGAGGGACTCCCTATAATTCACCCCTCCACTTT.

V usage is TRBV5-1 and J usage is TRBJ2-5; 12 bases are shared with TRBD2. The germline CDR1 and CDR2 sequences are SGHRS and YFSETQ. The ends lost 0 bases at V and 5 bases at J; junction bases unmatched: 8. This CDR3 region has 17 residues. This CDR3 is CASSLGLAGATGETQYF. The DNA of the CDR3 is TGCGCCAGCAGCTTGGGACTAGCGGGAGCGACTGGTGAGACCCAGTACTTC.

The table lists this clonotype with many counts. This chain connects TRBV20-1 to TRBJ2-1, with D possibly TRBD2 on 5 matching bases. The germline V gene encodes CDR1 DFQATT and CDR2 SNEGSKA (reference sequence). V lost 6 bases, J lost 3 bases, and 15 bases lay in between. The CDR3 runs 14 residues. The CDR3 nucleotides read TGCAGTGCCCAGGACTCCCTACGCTACAATGAGCAGTTCTTC. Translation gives CSAQDSLRYNEQFF.

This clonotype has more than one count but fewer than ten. This chain's CDR3 is CAWSLGLAESSYNEQFF. The CDR3 DNA follows: TGTGCCTGGAGTCTCGGACTAGCGGAGAGCTCCTACAATGAGCAGTTCTTC. The chain uses TRBV30 and TRBJ2-1; 10 bases fit TRBD2. The germline V gene encodes CDR1 GTSNPN and CDR2 SVGIG (reference sequence). Trimming cost V 2 bases and J 0 bases; bases outside gene matches: 7. This CDR3 contains 17 residues.

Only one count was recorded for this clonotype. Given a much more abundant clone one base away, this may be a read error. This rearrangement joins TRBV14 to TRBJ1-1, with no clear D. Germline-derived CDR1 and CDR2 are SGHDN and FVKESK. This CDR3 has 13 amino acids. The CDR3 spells CASSQISNTEALF. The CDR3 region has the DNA TGTGCCAGCAGCCAAATTTCGAACACTGAAGCTTTATTT. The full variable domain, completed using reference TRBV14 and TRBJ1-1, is EAGVTQFPSHSVIEKGQTVTLRCDPISGHDNLYWYRRVMGKEIKFLLHFVKESKQDESGMPNNRFLAERTGGTYSTLKVQPAELEDSGVYFCASSQISNTEALFGQGTRLTVV.

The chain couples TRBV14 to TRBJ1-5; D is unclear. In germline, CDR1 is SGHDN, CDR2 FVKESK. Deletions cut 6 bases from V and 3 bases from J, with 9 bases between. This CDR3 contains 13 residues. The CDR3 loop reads CASSRAYNQPQHF. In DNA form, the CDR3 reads TGTGCCAGCAGTCGGGCGTACAATCAGCCCCAGCATTTT. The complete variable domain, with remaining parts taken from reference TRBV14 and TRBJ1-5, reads EAGVTQFPSHSVIEKGQTVTLRCDPISGHDNLYWYRRVMGKEIKFLLHFVKESKQDESGMPNNRFLAERTGGTYSTLKVQPAELEDSGVYFCASSRAYNQPQHFGDGTRLSIL.

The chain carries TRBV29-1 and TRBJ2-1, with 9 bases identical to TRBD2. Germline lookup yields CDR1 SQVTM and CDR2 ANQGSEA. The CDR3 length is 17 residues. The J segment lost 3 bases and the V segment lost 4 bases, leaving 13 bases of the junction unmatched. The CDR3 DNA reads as TGCAGCGTTGTGACTAGCGGCAAAGGAACGGTCTACAATGAGCAGTTCTTC. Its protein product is CSVVTSGKGTVYNEQFF.

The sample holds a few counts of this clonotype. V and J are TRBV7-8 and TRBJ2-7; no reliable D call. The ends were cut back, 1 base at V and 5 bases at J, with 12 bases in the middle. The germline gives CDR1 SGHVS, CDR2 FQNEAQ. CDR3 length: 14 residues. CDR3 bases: TGTGCCAGCAGCTTAGGGGTGACTTTGGACGAGCAGTACTTC. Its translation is CASSLGVTLDEQYF.

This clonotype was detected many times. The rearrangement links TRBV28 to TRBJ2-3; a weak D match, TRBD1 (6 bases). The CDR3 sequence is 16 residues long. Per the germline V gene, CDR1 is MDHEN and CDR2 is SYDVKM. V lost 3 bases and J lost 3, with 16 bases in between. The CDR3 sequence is CASSFPQGITTDTQYF. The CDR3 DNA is TGTGCCAGCAGTTTCCCCCAGGGGATAACGACAGATACGCAGTATTTT.

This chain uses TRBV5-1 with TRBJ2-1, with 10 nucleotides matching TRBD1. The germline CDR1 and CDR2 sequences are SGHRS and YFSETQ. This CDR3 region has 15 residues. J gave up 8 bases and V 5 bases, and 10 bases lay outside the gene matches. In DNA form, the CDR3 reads TGCGCCAGCAGTTTCTCCGGGACAGGGGCCGATGAGCAGTTCTTC. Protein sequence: CASSFSGTGADEQFF. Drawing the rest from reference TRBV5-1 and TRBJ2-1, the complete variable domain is KAGVTQTPRYLIKTRGQQVTLSCSPISGHRSVSWYQQTPGQGLQFLFEYFSETQRNKGNFPGRFSGRQFSNSRSEMNVSTLELGDSALYLCASSFSGTGADEQFFGPGTRLTVL.

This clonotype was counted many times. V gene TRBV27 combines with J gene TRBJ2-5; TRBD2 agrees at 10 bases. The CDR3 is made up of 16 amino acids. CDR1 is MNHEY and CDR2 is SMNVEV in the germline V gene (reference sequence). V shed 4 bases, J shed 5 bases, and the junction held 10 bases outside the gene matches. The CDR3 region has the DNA TGTGCCAGCAGTTCGTGGACTAGCGGACTTGGGGAGACCCAGTACTTC. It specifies CASSSWTSGLGETQYF.

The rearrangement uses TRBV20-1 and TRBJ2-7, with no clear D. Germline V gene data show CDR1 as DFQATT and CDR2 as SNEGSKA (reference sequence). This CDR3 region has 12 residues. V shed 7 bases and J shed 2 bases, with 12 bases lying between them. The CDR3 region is CSVPVPPYEQYF. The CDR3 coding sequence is TGCAGTGTTCCCGTCCCACCCTACGAGCAGTACTTC.

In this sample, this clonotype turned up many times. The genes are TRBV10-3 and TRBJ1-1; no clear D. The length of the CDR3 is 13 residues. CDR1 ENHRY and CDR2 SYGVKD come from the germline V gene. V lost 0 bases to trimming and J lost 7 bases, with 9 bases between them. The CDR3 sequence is CAISESELHEAFF. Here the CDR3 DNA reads TGTGCCATCAGTGAGTCGGAACTGCATGAAGCTTTCTTT.

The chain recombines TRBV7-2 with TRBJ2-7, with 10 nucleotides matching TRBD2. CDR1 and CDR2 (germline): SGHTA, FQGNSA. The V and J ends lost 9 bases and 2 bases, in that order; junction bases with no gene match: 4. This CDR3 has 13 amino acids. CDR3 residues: CASASGRAYEQYF. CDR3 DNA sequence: TGTGCCAGTGCGAGCGGGAGGGCCTACGAGCAGTACTTC.

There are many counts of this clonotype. The CDR3: CASSPLAGLFAEQYF. The CDR3 nucleotides are TGTGCCAGCAGTCCCCTGGCGGGATTATTCGCCGAGCAGTACTTC. The gene calls are TRBV27 and TRBJ2-7, with TRBD2 as a possible D gene (6 bases). The CDR3 has 15 amino acids. The V gene's germline CDR1 is MNHEY and CDR2 SMNVEV (reference sequence). With 5 bases removed from V and 6 bases from J, the gap between germline ends came to 20 bases.

CDR3: CASSIGLAGAFYNEQFF. The CDR3 nucleotides read TGTGCCAGTAGTATAGGGCTAGCGGGAGCCTTCTACAATGAGCAGTTCTTC. The gene calls are TRBV19 and TRBJ2-1; 10 positions agree with TRBD2. The CDR3 sequence is 17 residues long. V shed 1 base, J shed 3 bases, and the junction held 6 bases outside the gene matches. Germline values: CDR1 LNHDA, CDR2 SQIVND (reference sequence).

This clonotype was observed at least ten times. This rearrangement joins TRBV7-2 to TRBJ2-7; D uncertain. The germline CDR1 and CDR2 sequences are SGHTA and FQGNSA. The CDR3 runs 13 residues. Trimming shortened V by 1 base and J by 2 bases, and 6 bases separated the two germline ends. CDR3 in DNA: TGTGCCAGCAGCTTAGTCTCGGCCTACGAGCAGTACTTC. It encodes CASSLVSAYEQYF.

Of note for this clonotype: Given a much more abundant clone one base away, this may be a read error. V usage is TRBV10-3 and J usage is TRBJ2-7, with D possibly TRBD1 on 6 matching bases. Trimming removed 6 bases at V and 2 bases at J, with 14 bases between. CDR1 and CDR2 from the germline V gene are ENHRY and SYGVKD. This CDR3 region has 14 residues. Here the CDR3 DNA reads TGTGCCATCAGAGCAGGGGACACGACCTACGAGCAGTACTTC. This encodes CAIRAGDTTYEQYF.

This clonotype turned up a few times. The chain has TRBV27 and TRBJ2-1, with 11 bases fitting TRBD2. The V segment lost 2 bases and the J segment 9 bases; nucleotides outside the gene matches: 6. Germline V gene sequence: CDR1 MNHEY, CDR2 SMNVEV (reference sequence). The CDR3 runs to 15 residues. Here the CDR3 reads CASSLVPSGRFEQFF. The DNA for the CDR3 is TGTGCCAGCAGTTTAGTACCTAGCGGGAGGTTTGAGCAGTTCTTC.

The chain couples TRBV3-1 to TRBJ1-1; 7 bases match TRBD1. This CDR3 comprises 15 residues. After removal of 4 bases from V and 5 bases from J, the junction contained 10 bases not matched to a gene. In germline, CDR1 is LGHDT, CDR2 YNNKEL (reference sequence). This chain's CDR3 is CASSRQMTGRTEAFF. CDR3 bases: TGTGCCAGCAGCCGCCAGATGACAGGGCGGACTGAAGCTTTCTTT.